The 21 T cell receptor beta chains in this list originate from one sample, sequenced in a study of blood T cells in healthy people across ages. PCR was performed a second time for 7 to 11 cycles using a sample-barcoded 5' primer and a J-beta primer mix. TCRdb recomputed calls from the 5' RACE reads with MiXCR, one row per CDR3 protein. Here the sample spans fewer than 800,000 distinct CDR3 sequences, just under 25% being singletons. This sample also appeared in a second study, on T cells of mothers and their children.

The sequencing sample was made of blood. These receptor sequences come from a boy younger than 18 in good health.

The chain has TRBV9 and TRBJ2-5; D is ambiguous. The J call may be mistaken, given a closer DNA end match to TRBJ2-7. The CDR3 has 15 residues. The germline V gene encodes CDR1 SGDLS and CDR2 YYNGEE. CDR3 coding DNA: TGTGCCAGCAGCGTAGATGCCCAGAGCAGTAACGAGCAGTACTTC. Protein sequence: CASSVDAQSSNEQYF.

This clonotype has only a few counts. The chain combines TRBV5-1 with TRBJ2-3; the D gene could be TRBD1 or TRBD2 (6 bases each). The CDR3 is 16 amino acids. The V and J ends lost 3 bases and 3 bases respectively, with 17 bases between them. Germline values: CDR1 SGHRS, CDR2 YFSETQ. CDR3 DNA sequence: TGCGCCAGCAGCTATGTAGGAGGGGGGCCAACAGATACGCAGTATTTT. Residues: CASSYVGGGPTDTQYF.

Only one count was recorded for this clonotype. The chain employs TRBV20-1 and TRBJ2-3; D gene uncertain. The CDR3 has 15 residues. CDR1 is DFQATT, CDR2 SNEGSKA, per germline (reference sequence). The V end lost 5 bases, the J end lost 0 bases, and 15 bases lay between the germline ends. CDR3 sequence reads: CSAGPVSSSTDTQYF. CDR3 DNA: TGCAGTGCTGGGCCCGTCAGTTCTAGCACAGATACGCAGTATTTT.

The rearrangement joins TRBV7-3 to TRBJ2-3, with TRBD1 identical over 9 bases. The CDR3 length is 15 residues. Looked up from germline, CDR1 is SGHTA and CDR2 is FQGTGA. Losses at the gene ends were 5 bases for V and 4 bases for J; bases not matched to a gene: 7. In DNA form, the CDR3 reads TGTGCCAGCAGCCCCCGGGACAGGGACGCAGATACGCAGTATTTT. It is translated as CASSPRDRDADTQYF.

In this sample, this clonotype turned up a few times. The chain couples TRBV3-1 to TRBJ2-1; 11 nucleotides line up with TRBD2. Germline loops: CDR1 LGHDT, CDR2 YNNKEL (reference sequence). This CDR3 has 17 residues. V lost 6 bases to trimming and J lost 3 bases; unmatched junction nucleotides: 10. CDR3 bases: TGTGCCAGCAGTCAGACCGAGACTAGCGGGAACTACAATGAGCAGTTCTTC. It codes for CASSQTETSGNYNEQFF.

The chain is built from TRBV12-5 and TRBJ2-5, with D perhaps matching TRBD2 (5 bases). The J call could be wrong; TRBJ2-7 is a better fit for the DNA end. Germline CDR1 is LGHNT and CDR2 is FRNRAP. The CDR3 totals 12 residues. Written as DNA, the CDR3 is TGTGCTAGTGGATCGGGGACCTACGAGCAGTACTTC. Residues: CASGSGTYEQYF.

Regarding this clonotype: At one end, the junction sequence differs from germline, possibly due to a read error. V is TRBV20-1 and J is TRBJ1-1; 7 positions agree with TRBD1. The CDR3 runs to 17 residues. Germline CDR1 reads DFQATT; CDR2 reads SNEGSKA (reference sequence). CDR3 DNA: TGCAGCGCTAGAGTAACGCAGCAGGGGGAAAAGAACACTGAAGCTTTCTTT. Translating it yields CSARVTQQGEKNTEAFF.

V gene TRBV4-1 combines with J gene TRBJ2-5; D is undetermined. The better agreement between TRBJ2-7 and the DNA end casts doubt on the J call. CDR1 is MGHRA, CDR2 YSYEKL, per germline. The CDR3 is 13 amino acids. The CDR3: CASSQVSTYEQYF. DNA for the CDR3: TGCGCCAGCAGCCAAGTATCGACTTACGAGCAGTACTTC.

The chain is built from TRBV29-1 and TRBJ2-1; TRBD2 matches at 10 bases. The V segment lost 2 bases and the J segment 7 bases; nucleotides outside the gene matches: 5. The CDR3 covers 14 residues. Germline-derived CDR1 and CDR2 are SQVTM and ANQGSEA. The CDR3 DNA follows: TGCAGCGTTGAATCTAGCGGGAGAGGTAATGAGCAGTTCTTC. It specifies CSVESSGRGNEQFF.

This chain joins TRBV13 and TRBJ2-5; 7 bases line up with TRBD1. This CDR3 contains 13 residues. With V trimmed by 5 bases and J by 4 bases, 4 bases remained unmatched. Per the germline V gene, CDR1 is PRHDT and CDR2 is FYEKMQ (reference sequence). This CDR3 is CASSRNRGETQYF. The DNA of the CDR3 is TGTGCCAGCAGCCGTAACAGGGGAGAGACCCAGTACTTC. The complete variable domain, with remaining parts taken from reference TRBV13 and TRBJ2-5, reads AAGVIQSPRHLIKEKRETATLKCYPIPRHDTVYWYQQGPGQDPQFLISFYEKMQSDKGSIPDRFSAQQFSDYHSELNMSSLELGDSALYFCASSRNRGETQYFGPGTRLLVL.

A few counts support this clonotype. The rearrangement links TRBV29-1 to TRBJ1-2, with a weak D call TRBD1 (5 bases). The V and J ends lost 2 bases and 8 bases respectively, with 9 bases between them. From germline, CDR1 is SQVTM and CDR2 ANQGSEA. The CDR3 length is 11 residues. Here the CDR3 reads CSVERGGGYTF. CDR3 DNA: TGCAGCGTTGAAAGGGGAGGAGGCTACACCTTC.

The chain links TRBV5-1 to TRBJ2-2, with 7 nucleotides matching TRBD2. The V segment lost 2 bases and the J segment 1 base; nucleotides outside the gene matches: 8. CDR3 length: 17 residues. Germline V gives CDR1 SGHRS, CDR2 YFSETQ. The CDR3 DNA follows: TGCGCCAGCAGCTTCAGGAGCGGGAATCTGAACACCGGGGAGCTGTTTTTT. Translating it yields CASSFRSGNLNTGELFF.

This clonotype was seen a few times. The rearrangement links TRBV13 to TRBJ2-1; a weak D match, TRBD1 (6 bases). The V gene lost 2 bases and the J gene lost 0 bases, with 11 bases spanning the gap. CDR3 length equals 16 residues. The germline V gene has CDR1 PRHDT and CDR2 FYEKMQ (reference sequence). CDR3 residues: CASSLTRGSSYNEQFF. DNA for the CDR3: TGTGCCAGCAGCTTAACGAGGGGGAGCTCCTACAATGAGCAGTTCTTC.

The V and J genes are TRBV5-1 and TRBJ2-5, with 10 bases matching TRBD1. The DNA end favors TRBJ2-7, so the J call may be wrong. The CDR3 totals 15 residues. Germline V lookup: CDR1 SGHRS, CDR2 YFSETQ. CDR3 protein: CASIPGGTGEYEQYF. The CDR3 bases are TGCGCCAGCATCCCAGGAGGGACAGGGGAATACGAGCAGTACTTC.

V is TRBV29-1 and J is TRBJ1-4; possible D gene TRBD1, 6 bases. Looked up from germline, CDR1 is SQVTM and CDR2 is ANQGSEA. Trimming left V 6 bases short and J 8 bases short, with 25 bases between. The CDR3 is 16 amino acids. CDR3 sequence: CSVAGGRMGLSEKLFF. The DNA for the CDR3 is TGCAGCGTGGCCGGGGGGCGTATGGGACTAAGCGAAAAACTGTTTTTT.

This CDR3 reads CASSQGGGGSYNEQFF. CDR3 nucleotides: TGCGCCAGCAGCCAAGGCGGCGGAGGCTCCTACAATGAGCAGTTCTTC. The chain combines TRBV4-1 with TRBJ2-1; maybe TRBD2 (5 bases). V lost 1 base and J lost 0, with 10 bases in between. The CDR3 sequence is 16 residues long. Germline CDR1 is MGHRA and CDR2 is YSYEKL.

This clonotype occurred a few times. The chain joins TRBV20-1 to TRBJ2-5; 12 bases are shared with TRBD1. The CDR3 has 13 residues. Trimming took 6 bases from V and 5 from J; bases not matched to a gene: 4. Per germline, CDR1 DFQATT and CDR2 SNEGSKA (reference sequence). The CDR3 sequence is CSAQGTGGETQYF. In DNA, the CDR3 is TGCAGTGCCCAAGGGACAGGGGGCGAGACCCAGTACTTC.

This clonotype appeared a few times. V and J are TRBV20-1 and TRBJ2-5; no reliable D call. Germline CDR1 DFQATT, CDR2 SNEGSKA (reference sequence). The CDR3 runs to 10 residues. Trimming pared 6 bases from V and 4 bases from J, leaving 6 bases between. The CDR3 DNA follows: TGCAGTGCAAAGGGAGAGACCCAGTACTTC. This codes for CSAKGETQYF.

In the case of this clonotype: The junction differs from germline at one of its ends, possibly a read error. The V and J genes are TRBV9 and TRBJ2-5, with TRBD2 matching 8 bases. From germline, CDR1 is SGDLS and CDR2 YYNGEE. This CDR3 is 12 amino acids long. CDR3 sequence: CASSLSGATLFF. The CDR3 nucleotides are TGTGCCAGCAGCCTTAGCGGGGCGACGCTGTTCTTC.

The chain joins TRBV6-2 or TRBV6-3 to TRBJ2-6, with 9 positions matching TRBD1. The CDR3 consists of 16 residues. Germline V gives CDR1 MNHEY, CDR2 SVGEGT. V was clipped by 6 bases and J by 2 bases; unmatched bases: 5. CDR3 nucleotides: TGTGCCAGCAGGGGACAGGGAATTGCTGGGGCCAACGTCCTGACTTTC. It is translated as CASRGQGIAGANVLTF.

This chain uses TRBV20-1 with TRBJ2-3, with TRBD2 matching over 10 bases. J was trimmed by 2 bases and V by 3 bases; bases with no gene match: 8. Germline CDR1 reads DFQATT; CDR2 reads SNEGSKA (reference sequence). This CDR3 comprises 16 residues. Written as DNA, the CDR3 is TGCAGTGCTAGGAATTTAGCGGGGGGACTCACAGATACGCAGTATTTT. It translates to CSARNLAGGLTDTQYF.